These 8 T cell receptor beta chains originate from one sample sequenced in a study of shared clonotypes between healthy human individuals. Sequencing was performed with immunoSEQ multiplex PCR; in TCRdb, only in-frame clones are kept and a portion is missing. The table has about 1.5 million clones, around 98% seen once. Sequencing input: naive CD4+ T cells sorted from blood. Documented subset: CD45RA+ positively selected. These receptors originate from a man aged 30 to 45 in good health.

The gene calls are TRBV6-1 and TRBJ2-2; D ambiguous. Germline CDR1 reads MNHNS; CDR2 reads SASEGT. The CDR3 loop spans 16 amino acids. V was cut by 4 bases and J by 5 bases, with 17 bases left in between. CDR3 loop: CASSGKPSALTGELFF. CDR3 coding DNA: TGTGCCAGCAGTGGGAAACCTAGTGCCCTGACCGGGGAGCTGTTTTTT.

The chain joins TRBV9 to TRBJ2-3; no definite D call. CDR3 length equals 18 residues. The germline V gene encodes CDR1 SGDLS and CDR2 YYNGEE. Trimming took off 0 bases at V and 2 bases at J, with 19 bases between the two ends. In nucleotides, the CDR3 is TGTGCCAGCAGCGTAGGAGTTGGGTTATCGACCGACACAGATACGCAGTATTTT. Amino acids: CASSVGVGLSTDTDTQYF.

J is TRBJ2-3 and V is TRBV27, with D tentatively TRBD2 (5 bases). CDR1 and CDR2 (germline): MNHEY, SMNVEV (reference sequence). V lost 2 bases to trimming and J lost 1 base, with 10 bases between them. The CDR3 is 15 residues long. The CDR3 nucleotides read TGTGCCAGCAGTTTAAGAGGGCCGGGCACAGATACGCAGTATTTT. Translating it yields CASSLRGPGTDTQYF.

The chain couples TRBV28 to TRBJ1-4, with D possibly being TRBD1 (5 bases). The germline V gene encodes CDR1 MDHEN and CDR2 SYDVKM. The CDR3 covers 15 residues. The V end lost 4 bases, the J end lost 7 bases, and 16 bases lay between the germline ends. The CDR3 DNA reads as TGTGCCAGCAGTTCCACGCTCGGGACGGGTGAAAAACTGTTTTTT. Translating it yields CASSSTLGTGEKLFF. Complete variable domain (other parts from reference TRBV28 and TRBJ1-4): DVKVTQSSRYLVKRTGEKVFLECVQDMDHENMFWYRQDPGLGLRLIYFSYDVKMKEKGDIPEGYSVSREKKERFSLILESASTNQTSMYLCASSSTLGTGEKLFFGSGTQLSVL.

J is TRBJ2-2 and V is TRBV9; 7 bases align to TRBD2. Germline CDR1 and CDR2: SGDLS and YYNGEE. After removal of 0 bases from V and 4 bases from J, the junction contained 9 bases not matched to a gene. CDR3 length equals 17 residues. CDR3 DNA sequence: TGTGCCAGCAGCGTAGAGGTGGGAGTAGCGGGCACCGGGGAGCTGTTTTTT. This sequence encodes CASSVEVGVAGTGELFF.

The rearrangement links TRBV19 to TRBJ1-5; tentatively, D is TRBD1 (6 bases). V gave up 6 bases and J gave up 0 bases, with 12 bases separating them. The CDR3 consists of 15 residues. Germline V CDR1 and CDR2: LNHDA, SQIVND (reference sequence). Written as DNA, the CDR3 is TGTGCCAGTAGCCCACGGACAGTTAGCAATCAGCCCCAGCATTTT. This encodes CASSPRTVSNQPQHF.

The CDR3 loop reads CASSELSAGANVLTF. CDR3 sequence (DNA): TGTGCCAGCAGTGAACTGTCTGCTGGGGCCAACGTCCTGACTTTC. The chain uses TRBV6-1 and TRBJ2-6, with D unclear. Per germline, CDR1 MNHNS and CDR2 SASEGT. This CDR3 is 15 amino acids long. Between the trimmed V and J ends, which lost 2 bases and 2 bases, there was a span of 7 bases.

The gene calls are TRBV11-2 and TRBJ2-1; maybe TRBD2 (6 bases). V was shortened by 5 bases and J by 3 bases, with 14 bases between the two germline ends. CDR3 length: 15 amino acids. Looked up from germline, CDR1 is SGHAT and CDR2 is FQNNGV. CDR3 sequence: CASSPGLPGYNEQFF. CDR3 in DNA: TGTGCCAGCAGCCCTGGACTACCCGGCTACAATGAGCAGTTCTTC.